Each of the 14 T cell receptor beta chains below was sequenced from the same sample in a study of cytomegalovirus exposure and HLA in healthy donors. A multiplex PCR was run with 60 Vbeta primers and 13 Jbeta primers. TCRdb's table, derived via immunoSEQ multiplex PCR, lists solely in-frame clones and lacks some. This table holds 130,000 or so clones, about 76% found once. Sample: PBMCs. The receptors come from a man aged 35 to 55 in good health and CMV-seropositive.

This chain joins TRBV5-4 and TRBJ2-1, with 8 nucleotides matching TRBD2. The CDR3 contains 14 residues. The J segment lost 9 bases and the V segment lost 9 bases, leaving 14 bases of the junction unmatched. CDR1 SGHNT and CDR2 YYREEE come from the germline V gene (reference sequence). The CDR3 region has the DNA TGTGCCACAACCCCCCGGCGGGAGGTTGGTGAGCAGTTCTTC. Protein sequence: CATTPRREVGEQFF.

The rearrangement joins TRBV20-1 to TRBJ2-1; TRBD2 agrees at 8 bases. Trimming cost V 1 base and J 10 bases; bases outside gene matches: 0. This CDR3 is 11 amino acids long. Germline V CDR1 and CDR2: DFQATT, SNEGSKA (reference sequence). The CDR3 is CSARGLAEQFF. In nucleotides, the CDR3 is TGCAGTGCTAGAGGACTAGCGGAGCAGTTCTTC.

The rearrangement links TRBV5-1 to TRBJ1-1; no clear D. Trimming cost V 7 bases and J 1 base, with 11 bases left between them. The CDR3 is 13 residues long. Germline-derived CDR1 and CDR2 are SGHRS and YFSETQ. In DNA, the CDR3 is TGCGCCAGCCGCCCCGGGGAGAACACTGAAGCTTTCTTT. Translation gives CASRPGENTEAFF.

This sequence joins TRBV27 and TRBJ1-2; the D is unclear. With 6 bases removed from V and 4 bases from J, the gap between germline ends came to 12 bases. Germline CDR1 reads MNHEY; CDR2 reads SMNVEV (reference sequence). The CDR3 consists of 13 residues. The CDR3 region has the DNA TGTGCCAGCAGCCCCGGGAGTATCTATGGCTACACCTTC. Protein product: CASSPGSIYGYTF.

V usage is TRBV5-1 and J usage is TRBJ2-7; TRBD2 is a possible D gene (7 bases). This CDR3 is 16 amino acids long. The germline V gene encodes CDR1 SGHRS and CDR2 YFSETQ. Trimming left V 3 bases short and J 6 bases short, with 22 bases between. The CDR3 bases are TGCGCCAGCAGCTGGGGGCTTACCGGGGGGACCTTCGAGCAGTACTTC. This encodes CASSWGLTGGTFEQYF.

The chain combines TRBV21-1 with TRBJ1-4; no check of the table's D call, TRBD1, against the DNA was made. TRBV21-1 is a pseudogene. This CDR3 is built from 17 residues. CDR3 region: CASSRQHPGQGREKLFF. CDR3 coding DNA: TGTGCCAGCAGCCGACAACACCCCGGACAGGGGAGGGAAAAACTGTTTTTT.

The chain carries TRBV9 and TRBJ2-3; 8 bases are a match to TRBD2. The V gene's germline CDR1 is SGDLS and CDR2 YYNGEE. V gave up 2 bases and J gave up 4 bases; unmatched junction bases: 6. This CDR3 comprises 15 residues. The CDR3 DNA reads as TGTGCCAGCAGCGTGGGAGCGGGAGTGGCAGATACGCAGTATTTT. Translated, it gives CASSVGAGVADTQYF.

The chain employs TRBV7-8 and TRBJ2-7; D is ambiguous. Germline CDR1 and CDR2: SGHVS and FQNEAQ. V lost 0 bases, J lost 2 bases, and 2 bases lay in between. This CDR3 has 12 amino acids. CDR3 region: CASSLATYEQYF. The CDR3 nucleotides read TGTGCCAGCAGCTTAGCTACCTACGAGCAGTACTTC.

DNA for the CDR3: TGTGCCAGCAGTTCTGAACTTTGGGGGGGCACTGAAGCTTTCTTT. It encodes CASSSELWGGTEAFF. The chain recombines TRBV27 with TRBJ1-1; possible D gene TRBD1, 5 bases. Germline assignment: CDR1 MNHEY and CDR2 SMNVEV (reference sequence). V shed 4 bases and J shed 4 bases, with 16 bases lying between them. The CDR3 consists of 15 residues.

The CDR3 spells CASSLTGSSNQPQHF. The DNA for the CDR3 is TGTGCCAGCAGTTTAACAGGCTCGAGCAATCAGCCCCAGCATTTT. This sequence joins TRBV28 and TRBJ1-5, with a tentative D call TRBD1 (5 bases). The V gene lost 2 bases and the J gene lost 1 base, with 9 bases spanning the gap. In germline, CDR1 is MDHEN, CDR2 SYDVKM. The CDR3 loop spans 15 amino acids. The complete variable domain, with remaining parts taken from reference TRBV28 and TRBJ1-5, reads DVKVTQSSRYLVKRTGEKVFLECVQDMDHENMFWYRQDPGLGLRLIYFSYDVKMKEKGDIPEGYSVSREKKERFSLILESASTNQTSMYLCASSLTGSSNQPQHFGDGTRLSIL.

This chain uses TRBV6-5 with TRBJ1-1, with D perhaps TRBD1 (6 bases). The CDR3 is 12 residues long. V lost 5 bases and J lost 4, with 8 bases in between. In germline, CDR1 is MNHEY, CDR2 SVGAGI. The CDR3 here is CASSRGGTEAFF. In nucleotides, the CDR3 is TGTGCCAGCAGTCGAGGGGGCACTGAAGCTTTCTTT.

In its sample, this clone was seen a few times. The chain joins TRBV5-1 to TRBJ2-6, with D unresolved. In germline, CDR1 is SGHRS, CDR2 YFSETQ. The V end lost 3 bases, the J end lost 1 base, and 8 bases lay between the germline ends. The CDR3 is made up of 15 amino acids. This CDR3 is CASSSTASGANVLTF. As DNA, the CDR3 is TGCGCCAGCAGCTCAACAGCTTCTGGGGCCAACGTCCTGACTTTC.

The CDR3 region has the DNA TGTGCCAGCAGCTTAATGTCTAGCGGGACCGGGGAGCTGTTTTTT. Translating it yields CASSLMSSGTGELFF. The chain employs TRBV7-2 and TRBJ2-2, with TRBD2 identical over 8 bases. After removal of 2 bases from V and 5 bases from J, the junction contained 4 bases not matched to a gene. The CDR3 is 15 amino acids. Germline CDR1 is SGHTA and CDR2 is FQGNSA.

The CDR3 spells CASSPQDRGGVSYGYTF. CDR3 DNA sequence: TGTGCCAGCAGCCCTCAGGACAGGGGTGGAGTGTCCTATGGCTACACCTTC. The rearrangement uses TRBV27 and TRBJ1-2, with 9 bases that match TRBD1. The CDR3 is made up of 17 amino acids. Unmatched junction bases numbered 15, after V lost 6 bases and J lost 4 bases. CDR1 and CDR2 (germline): MNHEY, SMNVEV (reference sequence).